These 10 T cell receptor beta chains were all obtained from the same sample, sequenced in a study of blood T cell repertoires in COVID-19 (dated by TCRdb to 2018 to 2021). Receptor amplification or capture employed the immunoSEQ multiplex PCR assay. TCRdb re-hosts the immuneACCESS table, in-frame sequences only. Its copies lack some clones; in the studies checked, an unresolved V gene accounts for under half of them, and the cause for the rest is not known. This sample is represented by about 200,000 clones; around three quarters of them were singletons. Around 7.3% of the sample lies in the top ten. The sequenced sample was peripheral blood. These receptor sequences come from a woman aged 70-85 years with acute or convalescent COVID-19.

V gene TRBV5-1 combines with J gene TRBJ1-4, with TRBD1 identical over 7 bases. Per the germline V gene, CDR1 is SGHRS and CDR2 is YFSETQ. The length of the CDR3 is 14 residues. J gave up 3 bases and V 5 bases, and 4 bases lay outside the gene matches. The CDR3 here is CASRTTGPNEKLFF. CDR3 DNA: TGCGCCAGCAGGACGACAGGGCCTAATGAAAAACTGTTTTTT.

V usage is TRBV19 and J usage is TRBJ2-1, with 8 bases identical to TRBD1. This CDR3 has 15 amino acids. Germline trimming cut 6 bases from V and 6 bases from J; bases unmatched to any gene: 10. Germline CDR1 is LNHDA and CDR2 is SQIVND (reference sequence). The DNA for the CDR3 is TGTGCCAGTAGCCGCCAGGGGGCTGGTGGCAATGAGCAGTTCTTC. Protein sequence: CASSRQGAGGNEQFF.

J is TRBJ2-7 and V is TRBV5-5, with TRBD2 identical over 11 bases. The CDR3 spans 15 residues. V shed 4 bases and J 3 bases; nucleotides not matched to a gene: 6. Looked up from germline, CDR1 is SGHKS and CDR2 is YYEKEE (reference sequence). CDR3 in amino acids: CASSILAGANYEQYV. The CDR3 DNA reads as TGTGCCAGCAGCATACTAGCGGGGGCGAACTACGAGCAGTACGTC.

This clone showed up just once. This chain uses TRBV3-1 (or the pseudogene TRBV3-2) with TRBJ1-2; D unclear. CDR1 is LGHDT and CDR2 is YNNKEL in the germline V gene (reference sequence). The CDR3 has 12 residues. Trimming removed 1 base at V and 8 bases at J, with 8 bases between. This chain's CDR3 is CASSQGEEGYTF. CDR3 in DNA: TGTGCCAGCAGCCAAGGAGAGGAAGGCTACACCTTC.

The chain employs TRBV5-1 and TRBJ2-1; 9 nucleotides agree with TRBD2. The ends lost 4 bases at V and 2 bases at J; junction bases unmatched: 4. The germline CDR1 and CDR2 sequences are SGHRS and YFSETQ. The CDR3 contains 15 residues. DNA of the CDR3: TGCGCCAGCAGCCTAGCGGGGAGTACCTACAATGAGCAGTTCTTC. Its translation is CASSLAGSTYNEQFF.

The genes are TRBV19 and TRBJ1-2, with 7 positions matching TRBD1. Germline CDR1 and CDR2: LNHDA and SQIVND (reference sequence). V shed 6 bases, J shed 4 bases, and the junction held 2 bases outside the gene matches. The CDR3 is made up of 12 amino acids. The CDR3 is CASSRDSYGYTF. For the CDR3, the DNA is TGTGCCAGTAGCCGGGACAGCTATGGCTACACCTTC.

The chain combines TRBV5-1 with TRBJ1-5, with a possible D match to TRBD1 (5 bases). Germline V CDR1 and CDR2: SGHRS, YFSETQ. The CDR3 sequence is 14 residues long. Trimming stripped 0 bases from V and 7 bases from J, with 11 bases between. The CDR3 bases are TGCGCCAGCAGCTTGGAGGGGTTGGCGCAGCCCCAGCATTTT. Amino acids: CASSLEGLAQPQHF.

This chain uses TRBV7-9 with TRBJ2-7; tentatively, D is TRBD2 (6 bases). CDR3 length: 14 residues. The germline V gene has CDR1 SEHNR and CDR2 FQNEAQ (reference sequence). Deletions cut 2 bases from V and 7 bases from J, with 15 bases between. CDR3 region: CASSLCWRVEEQYV. The CDR3 nucleotides are TGTGCCAGCAGCTTATGTTGGAGGGTGGAGGAGCAGTACGTC.

The J gene is TRBJ2-5, the V gene TRBV11-1; D is uncertain. The ends were cut back, 2 bases at V and 2 bases at J, with 9 bases in the middle. The CDR3 covers 14 residues. Germline V gene lookup returns CDR1 SGHAT and CDR2 FQDESV (reference sequence). CDR3 sequence: CASSLISTQETQYF. CDR3 DNA sequence: TGTGCCAGCAGCTTAATCTCAACTCAAGAGACCCAGTACTTC.

This chain connects TRBV7-2 to TRBJ2-4; 9 bases map to TRBD1. The CDR3 runs to 16 residues. Trimming took 3 bases from V and 1 from J; bases not matched to a gene: 4. Per germline, CDR1 SGHTA and CDR2 FQGNSA. The CDR3 nucleotides read TGTGCCAGCAGCTTCTCGACAGGGGGGGCCAAAAACATTCAGTACTTC. It encodes CASSFSTGGAKNIQYF.